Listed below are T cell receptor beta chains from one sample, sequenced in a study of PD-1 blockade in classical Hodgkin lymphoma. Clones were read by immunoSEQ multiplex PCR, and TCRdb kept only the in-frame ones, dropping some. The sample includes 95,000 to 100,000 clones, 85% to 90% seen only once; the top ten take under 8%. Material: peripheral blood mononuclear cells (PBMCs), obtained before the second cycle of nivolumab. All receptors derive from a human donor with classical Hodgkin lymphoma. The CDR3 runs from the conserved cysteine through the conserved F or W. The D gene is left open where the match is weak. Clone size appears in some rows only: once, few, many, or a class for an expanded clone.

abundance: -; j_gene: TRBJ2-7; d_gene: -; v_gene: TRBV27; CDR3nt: TGTGCCAGCAGTTTATCGGGTCAGGGGTACCACGAGCAGTACTTC; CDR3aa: CASSLSGQGYHEQYF
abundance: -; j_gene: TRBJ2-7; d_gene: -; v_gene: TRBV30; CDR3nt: TGTGTGTTGAGGCAGGGAGGTTTCTACGAGCAGTACTTC; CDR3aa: CVLRQGGFYEQYF
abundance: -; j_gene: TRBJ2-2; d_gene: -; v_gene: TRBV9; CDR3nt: TGTGCCAGCAGCGTATTGGCGGGGTTAAACACCGGGGAGCTGTTTTTT; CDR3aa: CASSVLAGLNTGELFF
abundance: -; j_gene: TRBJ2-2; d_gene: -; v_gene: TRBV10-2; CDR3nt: TGCGCCAGCAGTGAGTGTTGCGGATCTTACACCGGGGAGCTGTTTTTT; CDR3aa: CASSECCGSYTGELFF
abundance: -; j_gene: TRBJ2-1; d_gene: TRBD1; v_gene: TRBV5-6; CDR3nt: TGTGCCAGCAGCCCTAGACAGGGGGCGAGTAATGAGCAGTTCTTC; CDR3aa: CASSPRQGASNEQFF
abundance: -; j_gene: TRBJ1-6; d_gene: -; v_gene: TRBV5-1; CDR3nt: TGCGCCAGCAGCTTGATCTCAGAGAATTCACCCCTCCACTTT; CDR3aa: CASSLISENSPLHF
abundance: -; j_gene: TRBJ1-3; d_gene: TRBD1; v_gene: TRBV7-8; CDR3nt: TGTGCCGCTCAAGGACAGGTTGGAAACACCATATATTTT; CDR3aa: CAAQGQVGNTIYF
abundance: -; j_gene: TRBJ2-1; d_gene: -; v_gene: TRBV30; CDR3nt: TGTGCCGGGTTGCAAAGCTCCTACAATGAGCAGTTCTTC; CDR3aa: CAGLQSSYNEQFF
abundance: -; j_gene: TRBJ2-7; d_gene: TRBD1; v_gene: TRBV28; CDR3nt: TGTGCCAGCAGGACAGGGGGCCCCTACGAGCAGTACTTC; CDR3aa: CASRTGGPYEQYF
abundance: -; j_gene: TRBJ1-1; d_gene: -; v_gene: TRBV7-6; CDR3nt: TGTGCCAGCAGCCACGGCCGGAGCACTGAAGCTTTCTTT; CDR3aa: CASSHGRSTEAFF
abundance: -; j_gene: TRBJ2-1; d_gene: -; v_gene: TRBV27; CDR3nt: TGTGCCAGCAGTTTAATGGCCAGCACTTACAATGAGCAGTTCTTC; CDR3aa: CASSLMASTYNEQFF
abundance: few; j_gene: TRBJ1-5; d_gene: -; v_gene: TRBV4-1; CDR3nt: TGCGCCAGCAGCCAAGGGCAGGGGAATCAGCCCCAGCATTTT; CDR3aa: CASSQGQGNQPQHF
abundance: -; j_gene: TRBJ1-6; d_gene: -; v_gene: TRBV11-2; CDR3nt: TGTGCCAGCAGCCCCGGGGGGTTTTCACCCCTCCACTTT; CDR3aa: CASSPGGFSPLHF
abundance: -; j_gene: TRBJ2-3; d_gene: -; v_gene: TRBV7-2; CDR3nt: TGTGCCAGCAGCTTGAGGCGGGGACTGGGGAATACGCAGTATTTT; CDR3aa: CASSLRRGLGNTQYF
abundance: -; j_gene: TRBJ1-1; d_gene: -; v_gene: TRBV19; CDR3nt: TGTGCCAGTATAGGTGACAGGCGATTGAACACTGAAGCTTTCTTT; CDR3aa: CASIGDRRLNTEAFF
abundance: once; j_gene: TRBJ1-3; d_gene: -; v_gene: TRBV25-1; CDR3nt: TGTGCCAGCAGTGAATACCATTTGGGCTCTGGAAACACCATATATTTT; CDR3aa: CASSEYHLGSGNTIYF
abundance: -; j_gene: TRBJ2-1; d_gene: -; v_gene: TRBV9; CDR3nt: TGTGCCAGCAGCGCCGGGGGCAGTGCCTACAATGAGCAGTTCTTC; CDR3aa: CASSAGGSAYNEQFF
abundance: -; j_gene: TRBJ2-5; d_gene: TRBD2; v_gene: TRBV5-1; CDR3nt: TGCGCCAGCAGCTGGAGGGTAGCGGGGGGTCAAGAGACCCAGTACTTC; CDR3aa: CASSWRVAGGQETQYF
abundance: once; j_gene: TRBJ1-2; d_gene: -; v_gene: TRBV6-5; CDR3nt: TGTGCCAGCAGAGGAGACCGGCGCTATGGCTACACCTTC; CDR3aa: CASRGDRRYGYTF
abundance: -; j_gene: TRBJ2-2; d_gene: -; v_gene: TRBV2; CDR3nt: TGTGCCAGCAGTGAATGGAACACCGGGGAGCTGTTTTTT; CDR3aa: CASSEWNTGELFF
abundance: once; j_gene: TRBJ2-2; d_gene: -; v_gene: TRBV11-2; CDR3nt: TGTGCCAGCAGCTTAGCAACAGGACGGAACACCGGGGAGCTGTTTTTT; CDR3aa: CASSLATGRNTGELFF
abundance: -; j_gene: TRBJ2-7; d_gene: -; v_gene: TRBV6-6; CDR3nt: TGTGCCAGCAGTCCCGCCTCGTACGAGCAGTACTTC; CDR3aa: CASSPASYEQYF
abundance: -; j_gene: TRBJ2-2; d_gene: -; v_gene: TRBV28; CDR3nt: TGTGCCAGCACCCGTAACCTCGTCGGGGAGCTGTTTTTT; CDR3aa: CASTRNLVGELFF
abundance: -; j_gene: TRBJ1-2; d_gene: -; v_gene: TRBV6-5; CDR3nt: TGTGCCAGCAGTTACTCCAGGGGTGACTATGGCTACACCTTC; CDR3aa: CASSYSRGDYGYTF
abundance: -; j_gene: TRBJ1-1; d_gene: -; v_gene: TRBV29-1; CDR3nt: TGCAGCGTGGGGGGGAGTAGCTTTTCCACTGAAGCTTTCTTT; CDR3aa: CSVGGSSFSTEAFF
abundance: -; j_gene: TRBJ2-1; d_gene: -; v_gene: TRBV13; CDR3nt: TGTGCCGGACCTGAAACCGAAAACTCCTACAATGAGCAGTTCTTC; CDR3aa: CAGPETENSYNEQFF
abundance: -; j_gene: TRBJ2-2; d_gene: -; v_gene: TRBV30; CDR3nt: TGTGCCTGGTCTACCGGGACCTCCGGCGGGGAGCTGTTTTTT; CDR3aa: CAWSTGTSGGELFF